The entry that follows covers one TCR beta chain sequence. The V segment lost 8 bases and the J segment 2 bases; nucleotides outside the gene matches: 4. The germline CDR1 and CDR2 sequences are ENHRY and SYGVKD. The CDR3 has 13 amino acids. The entry originates in a study of T cell changes during pregnancy in multiple sclerosis. Data came from immunoSEQ multiplex PCR; TCRdb stores just in-frame clones and leaves some out. The table lists approximately 71,000 clones, over 85% of them singletons. Source: peripheral blood, taken in the third trimester of pregnancy. The gene calls are TRBV10-3 and TRBJ2-3, with TRBD2 identical over 7 bases. The receptor comes from a female donor with multiple sclerosis, enrolled in a pregnancy study. As DNA, the CDR3 is TGTGCCATCGAAAGCGGGGCCACAGATACGCAGTATTTT. Translating it yields CAIESGATDTQYF.